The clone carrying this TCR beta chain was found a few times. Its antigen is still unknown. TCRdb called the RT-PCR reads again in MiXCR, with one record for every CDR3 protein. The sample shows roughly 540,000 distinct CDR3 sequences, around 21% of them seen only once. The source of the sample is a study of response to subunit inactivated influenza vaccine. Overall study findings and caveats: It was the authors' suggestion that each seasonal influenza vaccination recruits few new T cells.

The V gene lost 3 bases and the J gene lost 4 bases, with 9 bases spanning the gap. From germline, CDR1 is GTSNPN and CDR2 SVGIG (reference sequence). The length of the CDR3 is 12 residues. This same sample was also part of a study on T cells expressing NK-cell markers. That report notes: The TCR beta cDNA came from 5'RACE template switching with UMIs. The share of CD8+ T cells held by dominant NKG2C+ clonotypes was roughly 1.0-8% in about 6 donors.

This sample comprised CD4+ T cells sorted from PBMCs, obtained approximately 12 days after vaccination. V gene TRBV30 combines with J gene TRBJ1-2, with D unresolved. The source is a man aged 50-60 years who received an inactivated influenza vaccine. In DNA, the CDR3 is TGTGCCTGGAGGCCTTCAGGCTATGGCTACACCTTC. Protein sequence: CAWRPSGYGYTF.